This T cell receptor beta chain was found in a study of CD8 T cells in Susac syndrome. Broader study findings: In total CD8+ repertoires, approximately 15 Susac-specific public clones were found, and roughly 5 in CD8+ TEMRA repertoires.

RNA amounts of about 0.5 to 1 ug underwent reverse transcription with random hexamers. Amplification of TCR beta CDR3 spanned 54 Vbeta and 13 Jbeta via immunoSEQ multiplex PCR. TCRdb re-analysed the immunoSEQ multiplex PCR reads in MiXCR, keeping a single row per CDR3 protein. The data contain roughly 130,000 distinct CDR3 sequences, roughly 94% of them singletons. In Susac syndrome patients, recently defined diagnostic criteria for definite or probable disease were met. TEMRA cells were FACS-enriched, and CD8+ and CD4+ T cells were isolated negatively. In germline, CDR1 is SGHDT, CDR2 YYEEEE. V lost 0 bases and J lost 10, with 5 bases in between. The CDR3 has 11 residues. This clonotype was detected a few times. Its specificity is not known.

This sequence originates from a human donor with Susac syndrome. The specimen was CD8+ T cells from PBMCs. The chain has TRBV5-6 and TRBJ2-1; D call uncertain. The CDR3 sequence: CASSLGLEQFF. The CDR3 DNA is TGTGCCAGCAGCTTGGGCCTAGAGCAGTTCTTC.